This entry concerns a single T cell receptor (beta chain). MiXCR, applied by TCRdb to the RT-PCR reads, yields one record per CDR3 protein. Here the sample spans around 700,000 distinct CDR3 sequences, over 12% being singletons. The CDR3 is 15 residues long. V was pared by 2 bases and J by 3 bases, with 11 bases between. Per the germline V gene, CDR1 is KGHSH and CDR2 is LQKENI. The sequenced sample consisted of memory CD4+ T cells from blood. V gene TRBV18 combines with J gene TRBJ1-3; D not certain. This TCR was sampled from a female donor in good health, serving as a healthy control. DNA for the CDR3: TGTGCCAGCTCACCATCTCGGGTTTTTGGAAACACCATATATTTT. Its protein product is CASSPSRVFGNTIYF.